These 20 T cell receptor beta chains came from one sample sequenced in a study of blood T cell repertoires in COVID-19. Sequenced by immunoSEQ multiplex PCR; TCRdb stores in-frame clones only, minus some. The profile covers over 200,000 clones, with about nine tenths appearing a single time and 2.7% taken by the ten largest. The sequenced sample was peripheral blood. The receptors originated from a woman aged 55-70 years with acute or convalescent COVID-19.

The rearrangement joins TRBV5-6 to TRBJ1-5; the D is unclear. The germline CDR1 and CDR2 sequences are SGHDT and YYEEEE. Trimming left V 0 bases short and J 0 bases short, with 7 bases between. The CDR3 contains 15 residues. CDR3 DNA: TGTGCCAGCAGCTTGGGAGGGTATAGCAATCAGCCCCAGCATTTT. The encoded protein is CASSLGGYSNQPQHF.

In DNA, the CDR3 is TGTGCCAGCTCACCAACACAGGGAGACCAGCCCCAGCATTTT. Translating gives CASSPTQGDQPQHF. This chain links TRBV18 with TRBJ1-5; possible D gene TRBD1, 6 bases. V was clipped by 2 bases and J by 7 bases, with 12 bases between them. The CDR3 covers 14 residues. CDR1 is KGHSH, CDR2 LQKENI, per germline.

This chain uses TRBV7-9 with TRBJ2-4; 8 positions agree with TRBD1. The CDR3 runs to 13 residues. Germline-derived CDR1 and CDR2 are SEHNR and FQNEAQ (reference sequence). Trimming at V came to 4 bases and at J to 8 bases, leaving 4 bases not matched to a gene. The CDR3 loop reads CASSSGTGHIQYF. In DNA form, the CDR3 reads TGTGCCAGCAGCTCCGGGACAGGTCACATTCAGTACTTC.

The rearrangement links TRBV6-5 to TRBJ1-6; 9 bases map to TRBD1. This CDR3 region has 15 residues. V lost 2 bases to trimming and J lost 10 bases; unmatched junction nucleotides: 6. Germline CDR1 and CDR2: MNHEY and SVGAGI. The CDR3 spells CASSYAGTGYSPLHF. The CDR3 DNA reads as TGTGCCAGCAGTTACGCCGGGACAGGGTACTCACCCCTCCACTTT.

Only a few counts were recorded for this clone. The chain has TRBV2 and TRBJ2-7; 14 bases are a match to TRBD2. J gave up 0 bases and V 6 bases, and 10 bases lay outside the gene matches. The CDR3 is 18 amino acids. The germline gives CDR1 SNHLY, CDR2 FYNNEI. CDR3 nucleotide sequence: TGTGCCAGCAGGCCCCTGGGACTAGCGGGAGAGAGCTCCTACGAGCAGTACTTC. The encoded protein is CASRPLGLAGESSYEQYF.

J is TRBJ1-4 and V is TRBV24-1, with TRBD1 identical over 7 bases. The CDR3 consists of 15 residues. V shed 1 base and J 8 bases; nucleotides not matched to a gene: 6. From germline, CDR1 is KGHDR and CDR2 SFDVKD. The DNA for the CDR3 is TGTGCCACCAGTGATTTTATGCCAGGGGGAGAAAAACTGTTTTTT. Protein product: CATSDFMPGGEKLFF.

The rearrangement uses TRBV6-1 and TRBJ1-2; 9 bases align to TRBD1. The ends lost 0 bases at V and 4 bases at J; junction bases unmatched: 3. Germline CDR1 MNHNS, CDR2 SASEGT. The CDR3 has 15 residues. The CDR3, as DNA: TGTGCCAGCAGTGAAGCGCGGGACAGGGTCTATGGCTACACCTTC. It is translated as CASSEARDRVYGYTF.

The rearrangement uses TRBV27 and TRBJ2-1, with 7 bases that match TRBD2. The CDR3 has 17 amino acids. Germline lookup yields CDR1 MNHEY and CDR2 SMNVEV (reference sequence). Trimming at V came to 4 bases and at J to 0 bases, leaving 9 bases not matched to a gene. As DNA, the CDR3 is TGTGCCAGCAGTTCGTGGAACCCTAGCGGCTCCTACAATGAGCAGTTCTTC. Amino acids: CASSSWNPSGSYNEQFF.

This chain links TRBV19 with TRBJ2-1, with TRBD2 matching over 7 bases. Germline lookup yields CDR1 LNHDA and CDR2 SQIVND (reference sequence). The V and J ends lost 10 bases and 6 bases, in that order; junction bases with no gene match: 15. The CDR3 length is 15 residues. The CDR3 nucleotides read TGTGCCACTACGTCTGGTACGGGCGGGGGCAATGAGCAGTTCTTC. Translating it yields CATTSGTGGGNEQFF.

This clone appeared once. The gene calls are TRBV2 and TRBJ2-3, with TRBD2 as a possible D gene (6 bases). V lost 7 bases, J lost 1 base, and 18 bases lay in between. CDR3 length equals 16 residues. Germline V gene data show CDR1 as SNHLY and CDR2 as FYNNEI. The CDR3 sequence is CASIHLTGVGTDTQYF. CDR3 sequence (DNA): TGTGCCAGCATCCATTTGACGGGGGTTGGCACAGATACGCAGTATTTT.

Remarks on this clone: Other DNA sequences in the same sample also yield this CDR3. V is TRBV7-2 and J is TRBJ1-5; 7 bases are shared with TRBD1. V was pared by 1 base and J by 3 bases, with 3 bases of the junction left unmatched. This CDR3 is built from 15 residues. Per germline, CDR1 SGHTA and CDR2 FQGNSA. The DNA of the CDR3 is TGTGCCAGCAGCTTAGACGGGACAGCCAATCAGCCCCAGCATTTT. Its translation is CASSLDGTANQPQHF. Supplemented by reference TRBV7-2 and TRBJ1-5, the full variable domain reads GAGVSQSPSNKVTEKGKDVELRCDPISGHTALYWYRQSLGQGLEFLIYFQGNSAPDKSGLPSDRFSAERTGGSVSTLTIQRTQQEDSAVYLCASSLDGTANQPQHFGDGTRLSIL.

This clone was seen more than once but under ten times. The genes are TRBV9 and TRBJ2-2; 10 nucleotides align to TRBD1. The CDR3 is 16 residues long. Losses at the gene ends were 4 bases for V and 4 bases for J; bases not matched to a gene: 7. Germline V gives CDR1 SGDLS, CDR2 YYNGEE. CDR3 loop: CASSPVGQGPTGELFF. The CDR3 coding sequence is TGTGCCAGCAGCCCCGTGGGACAGGGGCCCACCGGGGAGCTGTTTTTT.

This clone was picked up one time. The chain has TRBV7-8 and TRBJ1-6, with D hard to call. Germline assignment: CDR1 SGHVS and CDR2 FQNEAQ. V lost 5 bases and J lost 0, with 17 bases in between. This CDR3 contains 18 residues. In DNA, the CDR3 is TGTGCCAGCAGCCTAGGCGGTCGTGCTAGCTCCTATAATTCACCCCTCCACTTT. Encoded protein: CASSLGGRASSYNSPLHF.

The chain joins TRBV3-1 (or the pseudogene TRBV3-2) to TRBJ1-5; D gene uncertain. CDR1 is LGHDT, CDR2 YNNKEL, per germline (reference sequence). CDR3 length equals 18 residues. V lost 6 bases to trimming and J lost 3 bases, with 24 bases between them. This CDR3 reads CASRENPSQTDPNQPQHF. DNA of the CDR3: TGTGCCAGCAGGGAAAATCCCAGTCAAACAGATCCCAATCAGCCCCAGCATTTT.

This clone was observed a single time. The chain is built from TRBV13 and TRBJ1-2; 7 bases are shared with TRBD1. Germline trimming cut 3 bases from V and 0 bases from J; bases unmatched to any gene: 7. CDR1 PRHDT and CDR2 FYEKMQ come from the germline V gene (reference sequence). The CDR3 is 16 amino acids. The CDR3 reads CASSLFDRASNYGYTF. The CDR3 DNA reads as TGTGCCAGCAGCTTGTTTGACAGGGCATCTAACTATGGCTACACCTTC.

This chain uses TRBV5-6 with TRBJ2-1; D perhaps matches TRBD1 (5 bases). CDR3 length: 13 amino acids. Between the trimmed V and J ends, which lost 3 bases and 2 bases, there was a span of 6 bases. The V gene's germline CDR1 is SGHDT and CDR2 YYEEEE. CDR3 loop: CASSSQAYNEQFF. The CDR3 region has the DNA TGTGCCAGCAGCTCACAGGCCTACAATGAGCAGTTCTTC.

The genes are TRBV4-2 and TRBJ2-7, with 11 bases aligning to TRBD2. V shed 2 bases and J 2 bases; nucleotides not matched to a gene: 5. The germline V gene encodes CDR1 LGHNA and CDR2 YNFKEQ. The length of the CDR3 is 16 residues. CDR3 nucleotide sequence: TGTGCCAGCAGCCAATCGACTAGCGGGACAGCCTACGAGCAGTACTTC. It codes for CASSQSTSGTAYEQYF.

This chain links TRBV7-9 with TRBJ1-5, with 8 bases aligning to TRBD1. This CDR3 has 17 residues. CDR1 is SEHNR, CDR2 FQNEAQ, per germline (reference sequence). With V trimmed by 5 bases and J by 0 bases, 9 bases remained unmatched. The CDR3 loop reads CASSPPGGQGSNQPQHF. The CDR3 DNA reads as TGTGCCAGCAGCCCTCCAGGGGGCCAGGGTAGCAATCAGCCCCAGCATTTT.

The rearrangement links TRBV5-1 to TRBJ2-1; 10 nucleotides align to TRBD1. The CDR3 has 15 amino acids. Germline CDR1 is SGHRS and CDR2 is YFSETQ. Trimming removed 1 base from V and 7 bases from J; junction bases left unmatched: 5. CDR3 coding DNA: TGCGCCAGCAGCTTGTGGGGACAGGGGCTGAATGAGCAGTTCTTC. It is translated as CASSLWGQGLNEQFF.

This chain connects TRBV28 to TRBJ2-7, with 8 bases matching TRBD2. The CDR3 has 16 amino acids. Germline V gene data show CDR1 as MDHEN and CDR2 as SYDVKM. The V segment lost 2 bases and the J segment 5 bases; nucleotides outside the gene matches: 11. The CDR3 spells CASSLQTPGLGHEQYF. For the CDR3, the DNA is TGTGCCAGCAGTTTACAAACGCCGGGACTAGGCCACGAGCAGTACTTC.